Listed here are 5 T cell receptor beta chains from one sample, sequenced in a study of T cell responses to AZD1222 COVID-19 vaccine. Clones were sequenced by immunoSEQ multiplex PCR, and TCRdb holds only the in-frame ones, with some missing. The top ten hold more than 1.5% of the sample, which has around 200,000 clones, 90% to 95% seen once. The sample in question was peripheral blood, obtained 28 days after the second AZD1222 dose. Every receptor here comes from an adult who received the AZD1222 COVID-19 vaccine.

This sequence joins TRBV11-2 and TRBJ1-3; D gene uncertain. From germline, CDR1 is SGHAT and CDR2 FQNNGV. This CDR3 region has 15 residues. V was clipped by 5 bases and J by 0 bases, with 11 bases between them. The CDR3 spells CASSPRLFSGNTIYF. CDR3 coding DNA: TGTGCCAGCAGCCCTCGGTTATTCTCTGGAAACACCATATATTTT.

This rearrangement joins TRBV29-1 to TRBJ1-1, with unresolved D. The CDR3 extends over 14 amino acids. CDR1 is SQVTM, CDR2 ANQGSEA, per germline. V dropped 2 bases and J dropped 0 bases, with 10 bases sitting between them. In DNA form, the CDR3 reads TGCAGCGTTGAAATAGGGCAGTTGAACACTGAAGCTTTCTTT. Its translation: CSVEIGQLNTEAFF.

This clone was observed once. The gene calls are TRBV7-9 and TRBJ1-6; D not certain. The V end was cut by 3 bases, the J end by 0 bases, with 3 bases between. From germline, CDR1 is SEHNR and CDR2 FQNEAQ (reference sequence). The CDR3 has 14 amino acids. In DNA, the CDR3 is TGTGCCAGCAGCTTGAGCTCCTATAATTCACCCCTCCACTTT. Amino acids: CASSLSSYNSPLHF.

The chain recombines TRBV7-2 with TRBJ1-3; D remains ambiguous. The CDR3 is made up of 15 amino acids. CDR1 is SGHTA, CDR2 FQGNSA, per germline. Trimming left V 5 bases short and J 0 bases short, with 11 bases between. Here the CDR3 reads CASSLTRNSGNTIYF. CDR3 DNA sequence: TGTGCCAGCAGCCTGACGCGGAACTCTGGAAACACCATATATTTT.

This sequence joins TRBV21-1 and TRBJ2-4. TRBV21-1 is designated a pseudogene. This CDR3 contains 14 residues. CDR3: CASLAGTAKNIQYF. The CDR3 coding sequence is TGTGCCAGCCTGGCTGGGACGGCCAAAAACATTCAGTACTTC.